Detailed here is one T cell receptor (beta chain). Its antigen remains undetermined. No much larger clone is present one base from it, and per-base qualities are unavailable. The data are from a study of blood T cell repertoires in COVID-19 (dated by TCRdb to 2019 to 2021). Context from the whole study: Collaborator samples came from the United States, Italy and Spain and covered acute and convalescent phases of COVID-19. The material from the prospective study consisted of cDNA or gDNA derived from T cells, B-cell-depleted T cells, or PBMCs. Deeply sampled blood TCRbeta repertoires from subjects exposed to, actively infected with, or recovered from COVID-19 were included in the dataset. The repertoires were released in a freely available public database intended as a resource for research on the immune response to SARS-CoV-2. The samples were drawn from two sources: the first 160 participants of the ongoing ImmuneRACE study, and fewer than 1,500 subjects contributed by 6 global collaborators. Nearly every sample came with metadata listing a de-identified subject ID, COVID-19 status, age in years and sex. Where HLA class I and class II types were available, the types were taken from metadata supplied by the sample provider, not from assay-based typing.

Results and caveats for the whole study, not just this receptor: Clinical and demographic metadata were provided uncurated, with the amount varying by source and participant.

Enrolling through a virtual design, the prospective study's participants ranged in age from roughly 18 to 89 years and lived across 24 United States geographic areas. To assign participants to cohorts, the prospective study relied on clinical history that participants themselves reported in a screening survey and a study questionnaire. Recovered participants in ImmuneRACE Cohort 3 were defined by two consecutive negative NP/OP PCR tests, clearance by a healthcare professional, or resolution of symptoms. Each participant in the prospective study had whole blood, serum and a nasopharyngeal or oropharyngeal swab collected by mobile phlebotomists. Prospective study participants could optionally give additional blood draws and questionnaires over a roughly two-month period. Before DNA extraction, blood samples from the prospective study were shipped at room temperature or frozen. V is shortened by 1 base, J by 15 bases, and the region joining them spans 7 bases. Taken from cysteine to phenylalanine, the CDR3 has 11 residues. Only CDR3 DNA remains: 33 bases, in frame from the first base. CDR1 and CDR2 are read off the germline V gene (reference sequence) as LGHDT and YNNKEL.

TCRbeta CDR3 regions were amplified from genomic DNA using the immunoSEQ Assay, a bias-controlled multiplex PCR. The authors processed their data as follows. The number of nucleated cells in each sample was estimated from the amplification of reference gene primers within the assay. To quantify the absolute abundance of each unique TCRbeta CDR3 rearrangement, sequence reads were collapsed and filtered. For each sample, productive Simpson clonality was calculated as the square root of Simpson's diversity index across productive rearrangements. The immuneACCESS repertoire file appears here via TCRdb, limited to in-frame rearrangements. These files lack a portion of the clones; in checked studies, under half of the deficit traces to unresolved V genes, and the cause of the others is not known. V and J calls and clone size are copied from that table; D and trimming were computed from the DNA. A total of more than 250,000 clones appear in this sample, more than 90% of them only once. The ten largest make up less than 20% of the sample.

The chain couples TRBV3-1 (or the pseudogene TRBV3-2) to TRBJ1-6, with no reliable assignment of the D segment. Sequenced input: PBMCs or T cells enriched from blood (not recorded which). The sequence derives from a woman aged 25-40 years who had recovered from COVID-19. Read as DNA, the sequence is TGTGCCAGCAGCCAAGGGCACTACCTCCACTTT. The encoded protein is CASSQGHYLHF.